The 16 T cell receptor beta chains in this list originate from one sample, sequenced in a study of response to subunit inactivated influenza vaccine. From the RT-PCR reads, TCRdb called clonotypes with MiXCR, one entry per CDR3 protein. The table has around 580,000 distinct CDR3 sequences, 14% seen once; the top ten hold roughly 11%. The sample consisted of PBMCs from blood, taken 12 days after vaccination. The receptor set was obtained from a man aged 50-60 years who received an inactivated influenza vaccine.

This clonotype has a count of ten or more. The chain combines TRBV6-2 or TRBV6-3 with TRBJ2-7, with D perhaps TRBD1 (5 bases). The CDR3 runs to 13 residues. The germline V gene encodes CDR1 MNHEY and CDR2 SVGEGT. The V gene lost 2 bases and the J gene lost 2 bases, with 7 bases spanning the gap. The CDR3 loop reads CASSYRGTYEQYF. The CDR3 DNA reads TGTGCCAGCAGTTACAGGGGAACCTACGAGCAGTACTTC.

A few counts support this clonotype. The rearrangement uses TRBV9 and TRBJ2-7, with D perhaps TRBD2 (5 bases). With 4 bases removed from V and 6 bases from J, the gap between germline ends came to 14 bases. CDR1 and CDR2 from the germline V gene are SGDLS and YYNGEE. The CDR3 extends over 13 amino acids. CDR3 nucleotide sequence: TGTGCCAGCAGCTTGACCCCCGAGGGCGAGCAGTACTTC. Translation: CASSLTPEGEQYF.

This clonotype was picked up a small number of times. The rearrangement joins TRBV6-1 to TRBJ2-7, with 9 bases fitting TRBD2. This CDR3 is built from 14 residues. Germline V gives CDR1 MNHNS, CDR2 SASEGT. Trimming at V came to 7 bases and at J to 2 bases, leaving 6 bases not matched to a gene. CDR3 sequence: CASKKREVAYEQYF. As DNA, the CDR3 is TGTGCCAGCAAAAAGCGGGAGGTTGCCTACGAGCAGTACTTC.

This clonotype was recorded at least ten times. This rearrangement joins TRBV4-3 to TRBJ1-1, with a possible D match to TRBD1 (5 bases). The CDR3 spans 13 residues. Germline CDR1 LGHNA, CDR2 YSLEER. V lost 0 bases to trimming and J lost 7 bases, with 9 bases between them. The DNA of the CDR3 is TGCGCCAGCAGCCAAGAGGGGGGGAATGAAGCTTTCTTT. Residues: CASSQEGGNEAFF.

A few counts support this clonotype. This chain links TRBV27 with TRBJ2-1; 8 bases map to TRBD2. The CDR3 sequence is 14 residues long. Germline-derived CDR1 and CDR2 are MNHEY and SMNVEV (reference sequence). The ends lost 3 bases at V and 5 bases at J; junction bases unmatched: 3. The CDR3 region has the DNA TGTGCCAGCAGTTTTGGGACTAGAAACAATGAGCAGTTCTTC. Translation gives CASSFGTRNNEQFF.

The chain has TRBV6-5 and TRBJ2-1; the match to TRBD1 covers 7 bases. CDR1 is MNHEY and CDR2 is SVGAGI in the germline V gene. The CDR3 runs to 15 residues. J was trimmed by 2 bases and V by 5 bases; bases with no gene match: 6. The CDR3 DNA is TGTGCCAGCAGTCACAGACAGGGAACCTACAATGAGCAGTTCTTC. This translates into CASSHRQGTYNEQFF.

This clonotype was observed a few times. The chain is built from TRBV27 and TRBJ2-3, with 8 bases fitting TRBD2. J lost 2 bases, V lost 6 bases, and 10 bases had no gene match. The length of the CDR3 is 16 residues. Germline lookup yields CDR1 MNHEY and CDR2 SMNVEV (reference sequence). CDR3 protein: CASRSLLAEYTDTQYF. The CDR3 coding sequence is TGTGCCAGCAGATCCTTACTAGCGGAGTACACAGATACGCAGTATTTT.

This clonotype was seen a handful of times. V usage is TRBV7-2 and J usage is TRBJ2-7, with D unresolved. V shed 1 base and J shed 2 bases, with 9 bases lying between them. Germline V lookup: CDR1 SGHTA, CDR2 FQGNSA. This CDR3 is built from 14 residues. CDR3 in amino acids: CASSLVASPYEQYF. CDR3 in DNA: TGTGCCAGCAGCTTAGTCGCCAGTCCCTACGAGCAGTACTTC.

The V gene is TRBV12-3 or TRBV12-4, the J gene TRBJ2-5; D is possibly TRBD1 or TRBD2 (5 bases each). The ends were cut back, 2 bases at V and 2 bases at J, with 18 bases in the middle. The CDR3 is 17 residues long. CDR3 sequence: CASSLRLGLALQETQYF. In nucleotides, the CDR3 is TGTGCCAGCAGTTTACGTTTGGGGCTAGCCCTTCAAGAGACCCAGTACTTC.

This clonotype was observed at least ten times. The chain couples TRBV7-9 to TRBJ2-1; 8 bases are a match to TRBD1. Germline values: CDR1 SEHNR, CDR2 FQNEAQ (reference sequence). Trimming at V came to 2 bases and at J to 3 bases, leaving 6 bases not matched to a gene. This CDR3 is 16 amino acids long. The CDR3 coding sequence is TGTGCCAGCAGCTTATTACCGACAGGGGTCTACAATGAGCAGTTCTTC. Protein: CASSLLPTGVYNEQFF. Drawing the rest from reference TRBV7-9 and TRBJ2-1, the complete variable domain is DTGVSQNPRHKITKRGQNVTFRCDPISEHNRLYWYRQTLGQGPEFLTYFQNEAQLEKSRLLSDRFSAERPKGSFSTLEIQRTEQGDSAMYLCASSLLPTGVYNEQFFGPGTRLTVL.

The chain couples TRBV7-3 to TRBJ2-3; D is unclear. Trimming shortened V by 5 bases and J by 2 bases, and 14 bases separated the two germline ends. CDR3 length: 15 residues. Germline CDR1 reads SGHTA; CDR2 reads FQGTGA. CDR3: CASSRISSNTDTQYF. In DNA, the CDR3 is TGTGCCAGCAGCCGAATTTCTTCGAACACAGATACGCAGTATTTT. The full variable domain, its missing parts supplied by reference TRBV7-3 and TRBJ2-3, is GAGVSQTPSNKVTEKGKYVELRCDPISGHTALYWYRQSLGQGPEFLIYFQGTGAADDSGLPNDRFFAVRPEGSVSTLKIQRTERGDSAVYLCASSRISSNTDTQYFGPGTRLTVL.

The table lists this clonotype with many counts. The gene calls are TRBV5-1 and TRBJ2-2, with a tentative D call TRBD2 (6 bases). This CDR3 comprises 14 residues. Germline loops: CDR1 SGHRS, CDR2 YFSETQ. V was pared by 2 bases and J by 5 bases, with 10 bases between. CDR3 in amino acids: CASSFGSGTGELFF. Written as DNA, the CDR3 is TGCGCCAGCAGCTTCGGTAGCGGAACCGGGGAGCTGTTTTTT.

This clonotype appeared a few times. The chain is built from TRBV29-1 and TRBJ2-7; 7 positions match TRBD1. V dropped 5 bases and J dropped 1; count of bases not matched to a gene: 5. In germline, CDR1 is SQVTM, CDR2 ANQGSEA. This CDR3 contains 13 residues. CDR3 in amino acids: CSVKETGSYEQYF. The DNA for the CDR3 is TGCAGCGTTAAGGAGACAGGGTCCTACGAGCAGTACTTC.

In this sample, this clonotype turned up a few times. This chain uses TRBV14 with TRBJ2-7, with a tentative D call TRBD1 (6 bases). Deletions cut 0 bases from V and 1 base from J, with 16 bases between. Germline V gene data show CDR1 as SGHDN and CDR2 as FVKESK. The CDR3 totals 17 residues. The CDR3 nucleotides read TGTGCCAGCAGCCAAGATAAATCGACAGGCACATCCTACGAGCAGTACTTC. This codes for CASSQDKSTGTSYEQYF.

The V and J genes are TRBV6-4 and TRBJ2-1; D might be TRBD2 (5 bases). Germline assignment: CDR1 MRHNA and CDR2 SNTAGT. The CDR3 runs to 14 residues. V was cut by 3 bases and J by 5 bases, with 11 bases left in between. CDR3 loop: CASSEGLLNNEQFF. CDR3 DNA sequence: TGTGCCAGCAGTGAAGGACTTCTAAACAATGAGCAGTTCTTC.

The chain links TRBV15 to TRBJ2-7, with D tentatively TRBD2 (5 bases). Germline V gene data show CDR1 as LNHNV and CDR2 as YYDKDF (reference sequence). The V gene lost 1 base and the J gene lost 4 bases, with 8 bases spanning the gap. CDR3 size: 13 residues. CDR3 amino acids: CATSRVGGYEQYF. The DNA of the CDR3 is TGTGCCACCAGCAGAGTTGGCGGGTACGAGCAGTACTTC.